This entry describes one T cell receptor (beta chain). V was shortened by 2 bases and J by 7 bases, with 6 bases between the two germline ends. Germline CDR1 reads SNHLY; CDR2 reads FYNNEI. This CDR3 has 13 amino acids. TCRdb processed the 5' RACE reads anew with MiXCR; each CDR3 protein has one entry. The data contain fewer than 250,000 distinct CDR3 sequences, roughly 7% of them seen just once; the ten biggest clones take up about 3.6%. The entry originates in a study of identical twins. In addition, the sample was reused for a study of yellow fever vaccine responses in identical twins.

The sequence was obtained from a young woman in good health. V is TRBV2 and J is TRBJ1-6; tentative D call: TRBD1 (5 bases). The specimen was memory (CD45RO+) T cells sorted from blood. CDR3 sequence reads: CASSEQGNSPLHF. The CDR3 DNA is TGTGCCAGCAGTGAACAGGGAAATTCACCCCTCCACTTT.